A single sample is the source of the 30 T cell receptor beta chains below, sequenced in a study of T cell responses to AZD1222 COVID-19 vaccine. Some clones are missing from TCRdb's copy, which holds only in-frame ones; the method was immunoSEQ multiplex PCR. The data hold roughly 150,000 clones, with about 90% observed a single time. Material: peripheral blood, obtained on day 0 of AZD1222 vaccination. The source is an adult in good health.

The chain employs TRBV18 and TRBJ1-2; D gene unclear. Germline V lookup: CDR1 KGHSH, CDR2 LQKENI. CDR3 size: 19 residues. V was pared by 3 bases and J by 1 base, with 24 bases between. For the CDR3, the DNA is TGTGCCAGCTCACCCACCGGGCCCACTGTCGCCTTAGGTAACTATGGCTACACCTTC. The encoded protein is CASSPTGPTVALGNYGYTF.

The table lists this clone with a count of one. V usage is TRBV7-2 and J usage is TRBJ1-1; D ambiguous. The germline V gene has CDR1 SGHTA and CDR2 FQGNSA. The V end was cut by 3 bases, the J end by 1 base, with 6 bases between. The CDR3 consists of 13 residues. The CDR3 sequence is CASSFYENTEAFF. The CDR3 region has the DNA TGTGCCAGCAGCTTTTATGAGAACACTGAAGCTTTCTTT.

V gene TRBV10-3 combines with J gene TRBJ1-1, with D perhaps TRBD1 (6 bases). V gave up 4 bases and J gave up 7 bases, with 10 bases separating them. The CDR3 is made up of 12 amino acids. Germline values: CDR1 ENHRY, CDR2 SYGVKD. The CDR3 region has the DNA TGTGCCATCAGTGTACAGGGACGTGAAGCTTTCTTT. This encodes CAISVQGREAFF.

The genes are TRBV9 and TRBJ2-2, with D tentatively TRBD1 (5 bases). Trimming pared 1 base from V and 3 bases from J, leaving 13 bases between. The CDR3 is 16 amino acids. Germline CDR1 reads SGDLS; CDR2 reads YYNGEE. The CDR3 reads CASSVRTLGHTGELFF. CDR3 nucleotides: TGTGCCAGCAGCGTAAGGACATTAGGTCACACCGGGGAGCTGTTTTTT.

The rearrangement uses TRBV19 and TRBJ2-1, with 7 positions matching TRBD2. Germline assignment: CDR1 LNHDA and CDR2 SQIVND (reference sequence). V lost 0 bases to trimming and J lost 7 bases; unmatched junction nucleotides: 6. The CDR3 has 15 residues. The CDR3 sequence: CASSIDSGGRNEQFF. The CDR3, as DNA: TGTGCCAGTAGTATAGATTCCGGCGGGAGAAATGAGCAGTTCTTC.

The chain links TRBV24-1 to TRBJ2-2, with TRBD1 as a possible D gene (5 bases). Trimming removed 7 bases from V and 3 bases from J, with 11 bases in between. Germline lookup yields CDR1 KGHDR and CDR2 SFDVKD. The CDR3 consists of 14 residues. The CDR3 DNA sequence: TGTGCCACCAGCCCCCCCAGGGACACCGGGGAGCTGTTTTTT. It codes for CATSPPRDTGELFF.

The rearrangement uses TRBV11-2 and TRBJ2-7; D remains ambiguous. The CDR3 extends over 13 amino acids. Trimming left V 3 bases short and J 2 bases short, with 8 bases between. Germline CDR1 is SGHAT and CDR2 is FQNNGV. The CDR3 DNA sequence: TGTGCCAGCAGCTTTTCCACTACCTACGAGCAGTACTTC. Translated, it gives CASSFSTTYEQYF.

This chain connects TRBV19 to TRBJ2-1, with 9 nucleotides matching TRBD2. Looked up from germline, CDR1 is LNHDA and CDR2 is SQIVND (reference sequence). The J segment lost 4 bases and the V segment lost 5 bases, leaving 3 bases of the junction unmatched. The CDR3 totals 14 residues. Here the CDR3 reads CASSGLAGYNEQFF. Here the CDR3 DNA reads TGTGCCAGTAGTGGGCTAGCGGGGTACAATGAGCAGTTCTTC.

The V call is TRBV11-2, the J call TRBJ1-2, with D unresolved. CDR3 size: 11 residues. In germline, CDR1 is SGHAT, CDR2 FQNNGV. The V gene lost 0 bases and the J gene lost 8 bases, with 4 bases spanning the gap. CDR3 sequence reads: CASSLDFGYTF. The CDR3 bases are TGTGCCAGCAGCTTAGATTTCGGCTACACCTTC.

The chain recombines TRBV21-1 with TRBJ1-5. TRBV21-1 is a listed pseudogene. The CDR3 consists of 17 residues. DNA for the CDR3: TGTGCCAGCAGCTTTGAAGGAGTGGGCGGGAGCAATCAGCCCCAGCATTTT. The encoded protein is CASSFEGVGGSNQPQHF.

The rearrangement joins TRBV5-8 to TRBJ2-7; the D is unclear. Between the trimmed V and J ends, which lost 4 bases and 0 bases, there was a span of 11 bases. This CDR3 has 14 residues. Germline V gene sequence: CDR1 SGHTS, CDR2 YDEGEE. This chain's CDR3 is CASSLSTLSYEQYF. In nucleotides, the CDR3 is TGTGCCAGCAGCCTCTCGACACTCTCCTACGAGCAGTACTTC.

V gene TRBV4-1 combines with J gene TRBJ2-5; no definite D call. This CDR3 contains 13 residues. V lost 2 bases to trimming and J lost 5 bases, with 9 bases between them. In germline, CDR1 is MGHRA, CDR2 YSYEKL. The CDR3 DNA reads as TGCGCCAGCAGCCAATCCAGCGTGGAGACCCAGTACTTC. Its translation is CASSQSSVETQYF.

This clone was counted between two and nine times. The same CDR3 also results from other DNA sequences found in this sample. The V call is TRBV7-2, the J call TRBJ2-7; D remains unclear. CDR3 size: 13 residues. CDR1 SGHTA and CDR2 FQGNSA come from the germline V gene. V lost 5 bases and J lost 1, with 9 bases in between. Here the CDR3 DNA reads TGTGCCAGCAGCCTCGCGGAGTCCTACGAGCAGTACTTC. As protein: CASSLAESYEQYF.

J is TRBJ1-3 and V is TRBV7-6; D might be TRBD1 (5 bases). From germline, CDR1 is SGHVS and CDR2 FNYEAQ. Trimming took off 2 bases at V and 0 bases at J, with 20 bases between the two ends. This CDR3 has 19 residues. The CDR3 spells CASSLSTPDGTYSGNTIYF. CDR3 DNA: TGTGCCAGCAGCTTATCTACTCCCGATGGGACTTACTCTGGAAACACCATATATTTT.

The chain employs TRBV28 and TRBJ2-7; TRBD2 matches 7 bases. The CDR3 is 15 amino acids. Germline assignment: CDR1 MDHEN and CDR2 SYDVKM. The trim removed 1 base at V and 3 bases at J, leaving 6 bases unmatched. The CDR3 sequence is CASSLLGGKDYEQYF. The CDR3 DNA reads TGTGCCAGCAGTTTATTGGGGGGGAAAGACTACGAGCAGTACTTC.

The rearrangement links TRBV7-9 to TRBJ1-2; 8 bases map to TRBD1. This CDR3 is 16 amino acids long. Per the germline V gene, CDR1 is SEHNR and CDR2 is FQNEAQ (reference sequence). Unmatched junction bases numbered 8, after V lost 2 bases and J lost 3 bases. CDR3 sequence (DNA): TGTGCCAGCAGCTTACTGACAGGGGAACCCCACTATGGCTACACCTTC. This sequence encodes CASSLLTGEPHYGYTF.

The chain employs TRBV12-3 or TRBV12-4 and TRBJ1-1; D is unresolved. The CDR3 contains 13 residues. V was pared by 4 bases and J by 2 bases, with 8 bases between. Here the CDR3 reads CASSSQSNTEAFF. CDR3 DNA sequence: TGTGCCAGCAGTTCACAGTCTAACACTGAAGCTTTCTTT.

The V gene is TRBV7-9, the J gene TRBJ1-1; D remains ambiguous. V gave up 3 bases and J gave up 4 bases, with 15 bases separating them. Germline-derived CDR1 and CDR2 are SEHNR and FQNEAQ (reference sequence). The CDR3 extends over 15 amino acids. This CDR3 reads CASSLYDSGTTEAFF. The DNA for the CDR3 is TGTGCCAGCAGCTTGTACGACTCGGGAACCACTGAAGCTTTCTTT.

V and J are TRBV19 and TRBJ2-5; D might be TRBD1 or TRBD2, each matching 6 bases. The CDR3 sequence is 14 residues long. Per the germline V gene, CDR1 is LNHDA and CDR2 is SQIVND (reference sequence). Trimming stripped 2 bases from V and 4 bases from J, with 11 bases between. For the CDR3, the DNA is TGTGCCAGTAGTATAAGGGGGGAGGTAGAGACCCAGTACTTC. Translated, it gives CASSIRGEVETQYF. Variable domain in full (rest from reference TRBV19 and TRBJ2-5): DGGITQSPKYLFRKEGQNVTLSCEQNLNHDAMYWYRQDPGQGLRLIYYSQIVNDFQKGDIAEGYSVSREKKESFPLTVTSAQKNPTAFYLCASSIRGEVETQYFGPGTRLLVL.

The genes are TRBV7-8 and TRBJ1-1; the match to TRBD1 covers 8 bases. Germline V gene sequence: CDR1 SGHVS, CDR2 FQNEAQ. J was trimmed by 4 bases and V by 1 base; bases with no gene match: 8. CDR3 length: 16 amino acids. CDR3 bases: TGTGCCAGCAGCTTAGTCTTTATAGGACAGGGCACTGAAGCTTTCTTT. Translated: CASSLVFIGQGTEAFF.

The rearrangement uses TRBV12-3 or TRBV12-4 and TRBJ2-1, with 7 bases lining up with TRBD2. The trim removed 5 bases at V and 13 bases at J, leaving 5 bases unmatched. This CDR3 region has 11 residues. CDR3 region: CASSIAGAQFF. The CDR3 coding sequence is TGTGCCAGCAGTATTGCGGGAGCCCAGTTCTTC.

This chain uses TRBV25-1 with TRBJ2-7; 10 bases map to TRBD1. This CDR3 has 15 amino acids. Unmatched junction bases numbered 8, after V lost 5 bases and J lost 4 bases. Germline-derived CDR1 and CDR2 are MGHDK and SYGVNS. CDR3 nucleotides: TGTGCCAGCAGTAAGTCTCCGGGACAGGGGTACGAGCAGTACTTC. Protein: CASSKSPGQGYEQYF.

The chain couples TRBV19 to TRBJ1-2, with D maybe TRBD1 (5 bases). The CDR3 covers 12 residues. V was pared by 11 bases and J by 6 bases, with 16 bases between. Germline V gene lookup returns CDR1 LNHDA and CDR2 SQIVND (reference sequence). CDR3 sequence (DNA): TGTGCCGCCACACAGGATCCCCATGGCTACACCTTC. Protein product: CAATQDPHGYTF.

This clone was detected once. The CDR3 region has the DNA TGTGCCAGCACTCATTCGGCAGGGGTTGGCTACACCTTC. As protein: CASTHSAGVGYTF. The chain couples TRBV6-6 to TRBJ1-2; D is possibly TRBD1 (6 bases). V lost 7 bases, J lost 7 bases, and 16 bases lay in between. The CDR3 extends over 13 amino acids. CDR1 is MNHNY and CDR2 is SVGAGI in the germline V gene (reference sequence).

This clone was seen a single time. This chain uses TRBV2 with TRBJ2-5, with TRBD1 identical over 9 bases. V lost 7 bases, J lost 7 bases, and 13 bases stayed unmatched. Germline V lookup: CDR1 SNHLY, CDR2 FYNNEI. This CDR3 has 15 residues. CDR3 sequence reads: CASTLQGAQGGTQYF. The DNA for the CDR3 is TGTGCCAGCACCCTACAGGGGGCTCAGGGTGGGACCCAGTACTTC.

The chain links TRBV2 to TRBJ2-2; TRBD1 is a possible D gene (6 bases). Per germline, CDR1 SNHLY and CDR2 FYNNEI. Trimming removed 7 bases at V and 2 bases at J, with 14 bases between. The CDR3 runs to 15 residues. The DNA of the CDR3 is TGTGCCAGCACCACACAGGGAACTAACACCGGGGAGCTGTTTTTT. Protein sequence: CASTTQGTNTGELFF. The full variable domain, its missing parts supplied by reference TRBV2 and TRBJ2-2, is EPEVTQTPSHQVTQMGQEVILRCVPISNHLYFYWYRQILGQKVEFLVSFYNNEISEKSEIFDDQFSVERPDGSNFTLKIRSTKLEDSAMYFCASTTQGTNTGELFFGEGSRLTVL.

The chain couples TRBV19 to TRBJ2-2; D is uncertain. The V end was cut by 4 bases, the J end by 5 bases, with 2 bases between. The CDR3 spans 11 residues. The germline V gene encodes CDR1 LNHDA and CDR2 SQIVND (reference sequence). The CDR3 nucleotides read TGTGCCAGTAGTAAGACCGGGGAGCTGTTTTTT. Amino acid sequence: CASSKTGELFF.

CDR3: CSASPHGRLYNEQFF. The CDR3 DNA reads TGCAGTGCTAGTCCCCACGGGAGACTATACAATGAGCAGTTCTTC. This chain uses TRBV20-1 with TRBJ2-1; D might be TRBD2 (6 bases). Trimming pared 3 bases from V and 4 bases from J, leaving 16 bases between. CDR1 and CDR2 from the germline V gene are DFQATT and SNEGSKA (reference sequence). This CDR3 is built from 15 residues.

J is TRBJ2-3 and V is TRBV6-2 or TRBV6-3; no firm D call. The germline CDR1 and CDR2 sequences are MNHEY and SVGEGT. The V end was cut by 2 bases, the J end by 1 base, with 7 bases between. The CDR3 consists of 14 residues. CDR3 residues: CASSYPQGTDTQYF. The CDR3, as DNA: TGTGCCAGCAGTTACCCACAAGGCACAGATACGCAGTATTTT.

This clone was detected only once. This chain uses TRBV28 with TRBJ2-3; TRBD2 matches at 7 bases. In germline, CDR1 is MDHEN, CDR2 SYDVKM. This CDR3 is 19 amino acids long. Unmatched junction bases numbered 17, after V lost 4 bases and J lost 1 base. The CDR3 DNA sequence: TGTGCCAGCAGTTATAAAACTACAACAAGCGGGACGGGCACAGATACGCAGTATTTT. Its translation: CASSYKTTTSGTGTDTQYF.